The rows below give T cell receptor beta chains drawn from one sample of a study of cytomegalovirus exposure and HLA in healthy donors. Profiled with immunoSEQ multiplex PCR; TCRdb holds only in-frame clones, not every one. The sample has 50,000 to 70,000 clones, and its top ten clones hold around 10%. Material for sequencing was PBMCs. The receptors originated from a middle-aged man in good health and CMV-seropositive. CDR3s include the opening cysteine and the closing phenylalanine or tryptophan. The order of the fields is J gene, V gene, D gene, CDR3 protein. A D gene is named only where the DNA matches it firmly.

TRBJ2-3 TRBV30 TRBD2 CAWERGGGEDKQYF
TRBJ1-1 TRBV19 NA CASSNVMAGEGEAFF
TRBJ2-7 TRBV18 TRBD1 CASSRGQGAGNEQYF
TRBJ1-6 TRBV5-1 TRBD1 CASSFQGDSPLHF
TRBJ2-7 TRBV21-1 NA CASSKGAGFYEQYF
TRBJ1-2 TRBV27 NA CASSLGGPNYGYTF
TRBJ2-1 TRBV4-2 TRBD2 CASSQAPLAGGIHEQFF
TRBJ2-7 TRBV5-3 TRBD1 CARSFPGTGDHEQYF
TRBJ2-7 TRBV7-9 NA CASSGRLTYEQYF
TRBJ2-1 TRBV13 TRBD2 CASSVGVAGAYDNEQFF
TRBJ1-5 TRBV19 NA CASSIGRRANQPQHF
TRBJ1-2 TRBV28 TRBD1 CASSPQGFGYTF
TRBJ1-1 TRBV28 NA CASHSFVMNTEAFF
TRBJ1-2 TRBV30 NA CASATGSYGYTF
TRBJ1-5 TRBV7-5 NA CARSSDRAVRGNQPQHF
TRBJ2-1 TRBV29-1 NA CSVRSGSYNEQFF
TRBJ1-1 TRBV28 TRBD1 CASSLIGTVNTEAFF
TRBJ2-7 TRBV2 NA CASTTTGSAYEQYF
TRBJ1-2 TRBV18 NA CASSPDQGLYGYTF
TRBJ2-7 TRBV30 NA CAWSVIRQGRDEQYF
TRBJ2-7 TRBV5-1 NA CASSPESGEQYF
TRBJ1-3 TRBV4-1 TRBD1 CASSQERYRTGLQGGNTIYF
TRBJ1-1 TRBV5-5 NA CASSLTGIEAFF
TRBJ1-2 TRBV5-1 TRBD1 CASSSGQGYGYTF
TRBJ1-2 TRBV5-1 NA CASSLEAANGYTF
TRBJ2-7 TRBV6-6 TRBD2 CASSRTTSGSYEQYF
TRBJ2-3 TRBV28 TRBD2 CATSLSSGILSSTDTQYF
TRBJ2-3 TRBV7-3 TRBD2 CASSQGRGSRGGTDTQYF
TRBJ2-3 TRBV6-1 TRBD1 CASSEAQGTVMDTQYF
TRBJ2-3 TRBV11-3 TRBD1 CASSDGQVTDTQYF
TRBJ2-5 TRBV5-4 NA CASSPTVTGQETQYF
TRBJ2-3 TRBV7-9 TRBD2 CASSLRTSDTQYF
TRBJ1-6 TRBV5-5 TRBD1 CASSWADRGVNSPLHF
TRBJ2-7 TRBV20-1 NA CSAVYSYEQYF